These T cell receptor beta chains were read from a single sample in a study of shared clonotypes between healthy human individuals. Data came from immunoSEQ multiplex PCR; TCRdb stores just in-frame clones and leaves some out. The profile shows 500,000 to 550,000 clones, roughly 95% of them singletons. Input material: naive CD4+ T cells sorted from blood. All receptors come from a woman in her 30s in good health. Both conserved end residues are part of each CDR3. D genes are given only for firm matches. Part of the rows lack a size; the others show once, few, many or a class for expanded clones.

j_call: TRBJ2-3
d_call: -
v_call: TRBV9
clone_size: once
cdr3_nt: TGTGCCAGCAGCGTTTCAGGGGCAGATACGCAGTATTTT
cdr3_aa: CASSVSGADTQYF

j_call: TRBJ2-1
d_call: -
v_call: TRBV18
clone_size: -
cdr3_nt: TGTGCCAGCTCACCAATCTGGGAAGGAGGTGATGAGCAGTTCTTC
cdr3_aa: CASSPIWEGGDEQFF

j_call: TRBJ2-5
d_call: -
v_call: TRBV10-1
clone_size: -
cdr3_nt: TGCGCCAGCAGTGACTGGAGACAAGAGACCCAGTACTTC
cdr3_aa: CASSDWRQETQYF

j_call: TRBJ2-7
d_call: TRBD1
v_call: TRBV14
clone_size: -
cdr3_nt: TGTGCCAGCAGCCAAGATTGGGGACAGGGTTTAAACGAGCAGTACTTC
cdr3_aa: CASSQDWGQGLNEQYF

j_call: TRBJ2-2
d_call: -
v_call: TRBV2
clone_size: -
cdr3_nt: TGTGCCAGCAGTGGTGTCATATTAGACACCGGGGAGCTGTTTTTT
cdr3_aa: CASSGVILDTGELFF

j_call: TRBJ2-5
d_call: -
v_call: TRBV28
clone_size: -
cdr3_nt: TGTGCCAGCAGGTCAGGGTATCAAGAGACCCAGTACTTC
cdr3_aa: CASRSGYQETQYF

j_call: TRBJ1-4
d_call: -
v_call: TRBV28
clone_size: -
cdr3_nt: TGTGCCACCACCCAAGGGGGGGAAGAAAAACTGTTTTTT
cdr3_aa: CATTQGGEEKLFF

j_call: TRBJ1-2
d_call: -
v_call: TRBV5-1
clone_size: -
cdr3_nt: TGCGCCAGCAGCTTGGGTCTAACTAACTATGGCTACACCTTC
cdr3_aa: CASSLGLTNYGYTF

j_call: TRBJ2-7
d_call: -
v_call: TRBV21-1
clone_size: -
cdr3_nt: TGTGCCAGCTCTGGGGGGATCTACGAGCAGTACTTC
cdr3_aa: CASSGGIYEQYF

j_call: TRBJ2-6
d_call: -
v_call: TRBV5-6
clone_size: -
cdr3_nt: TGTGCCAGCAGCGGACGTGGGGGTATCGGGGCCAACGTCCTGACTTTC
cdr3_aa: CASSGRGGIGANVLTF

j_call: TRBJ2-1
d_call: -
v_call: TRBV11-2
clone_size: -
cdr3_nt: TGTGCCAGCAGCTATCAGGGCAACAATGAGCAGTTCTTC
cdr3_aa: CASSYQGNNEQFF

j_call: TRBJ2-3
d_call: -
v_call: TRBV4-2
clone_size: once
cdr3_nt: TGTGCCAGCAGCCAAGTCCCCAACCTAAGCGCAGATACGCAGTATTTT
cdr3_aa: CASSQVPNLSADTQYF

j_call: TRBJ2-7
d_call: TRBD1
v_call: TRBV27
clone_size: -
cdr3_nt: TGTGCCAGCAGTTTAAAGGGACAGGGGGCCCTCCATGCCTACGAGCAGTACTTC
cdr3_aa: CASSLKGQGALHAYEQYF

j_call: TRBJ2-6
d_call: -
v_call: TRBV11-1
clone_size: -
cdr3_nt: TGTGCCAGCAGCTTTCCGGGAGACCCTGGGGCCAACGTCCTGACTTTC
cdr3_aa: CASSFPGDPGANVLTF

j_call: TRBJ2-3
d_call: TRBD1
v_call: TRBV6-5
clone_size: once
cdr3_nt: TGTGCCAGCAGTCATGGACAGGCCACAGATACGCAGTATTTT
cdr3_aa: CASSHGQATDTQYF

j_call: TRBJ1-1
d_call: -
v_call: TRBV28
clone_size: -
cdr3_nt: TGTGCCAGCAGCCTAACCCCAGGGGTCACTGAAGCTTTCTTT
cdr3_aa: CASSLTPGVTEAFF

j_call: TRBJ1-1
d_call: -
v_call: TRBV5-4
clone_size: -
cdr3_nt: TGTGCCAGCAGCTCGGGGACTGAGATGAACACTGAAGCTTTCTTT
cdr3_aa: CASSSGTEMNTEAFF

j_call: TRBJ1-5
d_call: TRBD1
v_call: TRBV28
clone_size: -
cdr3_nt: TGTGCCAGCAGTCTCAATCGTGTATTGAGGGACAGGGGACAGCCCCAGCATTTT
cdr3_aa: CASSLNRVLRDRGQPQHF

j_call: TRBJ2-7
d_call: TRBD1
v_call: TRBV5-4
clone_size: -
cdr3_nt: TGTGCCAGCAGACGTTACGGGACAGGGGACGAGCAGTACTTC
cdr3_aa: CASRRYGTGDEQYF

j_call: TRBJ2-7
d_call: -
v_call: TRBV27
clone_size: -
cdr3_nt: TGTGCGGTCTCGGGAAACGGACACTACGAGCAGTACTTC
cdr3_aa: CAVSGNGHYEQYF

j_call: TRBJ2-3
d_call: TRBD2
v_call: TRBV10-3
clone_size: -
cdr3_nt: TGTGCCATCAGTGGCGGACTAGCCGGGAAGCAGTATTTT
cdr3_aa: CAISGGLAGKQYF

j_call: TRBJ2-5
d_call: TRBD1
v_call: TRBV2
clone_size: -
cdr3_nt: TGTGCCAGCAGACGGGACAGGGCGGGCGAGACCCAGTACTTC
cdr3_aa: CASRRDRAGETQYF

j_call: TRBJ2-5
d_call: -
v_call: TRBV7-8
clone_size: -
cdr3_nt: TGTGCCAGCAGCTTACGACAGGCGGTAGAGACCCAGTACTTC
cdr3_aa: CASSLRQAVETQYF

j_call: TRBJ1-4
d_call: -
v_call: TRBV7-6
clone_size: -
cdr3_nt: TGTGCCAGCAGCCGACAGGAGAGTAATGAAAAACTGTTTTTT
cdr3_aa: CASSRQESNEKLFF

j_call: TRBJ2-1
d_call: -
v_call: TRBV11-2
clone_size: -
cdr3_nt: TGTGCCAGCAGCCCAATTGGCAATGAGCAGTTCTTC
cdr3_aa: CASSPIGNEQFF

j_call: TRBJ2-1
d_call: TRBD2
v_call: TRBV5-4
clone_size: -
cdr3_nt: TGTGCCAGCAGCCAGGGGGCTAGCGGGAGGATTAATGAGCAGTTCTTC
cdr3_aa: CASSQGASGRINEQFF

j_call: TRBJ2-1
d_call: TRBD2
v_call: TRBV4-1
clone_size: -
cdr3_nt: TGCGCCAGCAGCCAAGATGTAATAGCGGGAGGCAACCACAATGAGCAGTTCTTC
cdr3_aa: CASSQDVIAGGNHNEQFF

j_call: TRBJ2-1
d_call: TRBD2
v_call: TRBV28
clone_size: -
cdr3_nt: TGTGCCAGCAGTTTAGCACTAGCGGGAGTCTACAATGAGCAGTTCTTC
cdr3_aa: CASSLALAGVYNEQFF

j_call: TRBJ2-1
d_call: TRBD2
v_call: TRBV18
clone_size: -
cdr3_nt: TGTGCCAGCTCACAACAGGGACTAGCGGGAGGATTCTCCTACAATGAGCAGTTCTTC
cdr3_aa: CASSQQGLAGGFSYNEQFF

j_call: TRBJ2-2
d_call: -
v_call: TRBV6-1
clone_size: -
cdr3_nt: TGTGCCAGCAGCCCCCGTCTAGCGCCCACCGGGGAGCTGTTTTTT
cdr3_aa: CASSPRLAPTGELFF

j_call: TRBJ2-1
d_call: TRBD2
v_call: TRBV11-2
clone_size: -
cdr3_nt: TGTGCCAGCAGCTTCGTCGGGACTAGTAACAATGAGCAGTTCTTC
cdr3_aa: CASSFVGTSNNEQFF

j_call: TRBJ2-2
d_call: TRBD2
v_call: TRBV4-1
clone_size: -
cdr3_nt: TGCGCCAGCAGCCAAGATCGAGGAGCGGGAGGACTGAGGACCGGGGAGCTGTTTTTT
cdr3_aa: CASSQDRGAGGLRTGELFF

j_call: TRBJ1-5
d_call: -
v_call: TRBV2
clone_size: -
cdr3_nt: TGTGCCAGCAGTGAGTCGCAGCTCAATCAGCCCCAGCATTTT
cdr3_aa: CASSESQLNQPQHF

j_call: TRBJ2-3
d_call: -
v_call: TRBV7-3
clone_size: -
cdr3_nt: TGTGCCAGCAGCTCCGGCCCCACAGATACGCAGTATTTT
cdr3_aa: CASSSGPTDTQYF

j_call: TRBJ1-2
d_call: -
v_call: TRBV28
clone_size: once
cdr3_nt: TGTGCCAGCAGCCCCTCGGACTATGGCTACACCTTC
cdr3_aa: CASSPSDYGYTF

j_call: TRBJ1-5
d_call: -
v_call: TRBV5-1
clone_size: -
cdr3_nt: TGCGCCAGCAGCTTGGATGCAACCTACCAGCCCCAGCATTTT
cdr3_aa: CASSLDATYQPQHF

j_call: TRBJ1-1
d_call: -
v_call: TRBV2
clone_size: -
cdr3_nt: TGTGCCAGCAGTGATATTTACACTGAAGCTTTCTTT
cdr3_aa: CASSDIYTEAFF

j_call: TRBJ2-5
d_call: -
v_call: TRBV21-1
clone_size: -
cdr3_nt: TGTGCCAGCAGCAAACGCAGGGAGTCTGAGACCCAGTACTTC
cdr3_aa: CASSKRRESETQYF

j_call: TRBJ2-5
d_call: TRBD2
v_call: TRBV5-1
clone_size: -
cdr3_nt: TGCGCCAGCAGCAAAAGACTAGCGGGAGCCGGCCGCCAAGAGACCCAGTACTTC
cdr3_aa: CASSKRLAGAGRQETQYF

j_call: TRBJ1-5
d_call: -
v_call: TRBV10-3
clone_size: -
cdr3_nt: TGTGCCATCAGTGATGGGGGGACGCCCCAGCATTTT
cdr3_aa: CAISDGGTPQHF

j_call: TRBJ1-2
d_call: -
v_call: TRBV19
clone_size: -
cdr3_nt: TGTGCCAGTAGTATAGGCGCCGGCAACTATGGCTACACCTTC
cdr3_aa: CASSIGAGNYGYTF

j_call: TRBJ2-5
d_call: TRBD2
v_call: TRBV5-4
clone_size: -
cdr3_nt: TGTGCCAGCAGCTTGTCCGCTCTAGCGGGGGGGCAAGAGACCCAGTACTTC
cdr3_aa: CASSLSALAGGQETQYF

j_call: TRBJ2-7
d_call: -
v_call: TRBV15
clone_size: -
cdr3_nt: TGTGCCACCAGCGCAAGGAGGGTTTCATCCTACGAGCAGTACTTC
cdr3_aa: CATSARRVSSYEQYF

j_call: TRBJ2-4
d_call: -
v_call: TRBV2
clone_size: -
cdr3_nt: TGTGCCAGCAGTGATTACGGGACAAAAAACATTCAGTACTTC
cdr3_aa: CASSDYGTKNIQYF

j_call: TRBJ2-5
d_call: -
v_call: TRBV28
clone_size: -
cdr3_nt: TGTGCCAGCAGTTCTCTTTTTCAAGAGACCCAGTACTTC
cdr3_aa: CASSSLFQETQYF

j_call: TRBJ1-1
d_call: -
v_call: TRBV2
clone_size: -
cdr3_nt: TGTGCCAGCAGCAAAAACACTGAAGCTTTCTTT
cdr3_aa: CASSKNTEAFF

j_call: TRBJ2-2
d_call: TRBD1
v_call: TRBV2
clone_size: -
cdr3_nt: TGTGCCAGCAGCCTGGGACAGGGTTCGGGGAGGGAGCTGTTTTTT
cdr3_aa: CASSLGQGSGRELFF

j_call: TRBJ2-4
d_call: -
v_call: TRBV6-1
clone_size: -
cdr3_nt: TGTGCCAGCAGTGCTTCGGCAGGGGGGGAAAACATTCAGTACTTC
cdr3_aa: CASSASAGGENIQYF

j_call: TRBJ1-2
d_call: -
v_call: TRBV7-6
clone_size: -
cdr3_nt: TGTGCCAGCAGCCCGAGGGGGGAAACCTATGGCTACACCTTC
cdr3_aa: CASSPRGETYGYTF

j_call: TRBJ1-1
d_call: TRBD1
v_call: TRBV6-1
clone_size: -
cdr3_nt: TGTGCCAGCAGTCCATTACAGGGGGCTAACACTGAAGCTTTCTTT
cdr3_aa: CASSPLQGANTEAFF